The text below deals with one T cell receptor (beta chain). CDR3 length: 16 amino acids. With V trimmed by 0 bases and J by 7 bases, 7 bases remained unmatched. Germline lookup yields CDR1 SGHDT and CDR2 YYEEEE. The record originates from a study of blood T cell repertoires in COVID-19. Study-wide context: There were acute and convalescent COVID-19 samples, and they came from the United States, Italy and Spain. PBMCs, B-cell-depleted T cells, or T cells were the source of the cDNA or gDNA that made up the material.

Study processing details: Nucleated cell counts were estimated from reference gene primer amplification. Measured with immunoSEQ multiplex PCR; TCRdb has only the in-frame clones, and not every one. The V and J calls and the clone size are those of that table, but D and trimming were determined from the DNA. The sample lists 250,000 to 350,000 clones; more than 75% were seen once. The chain uses TRBV5-6 and TRBJ2-5; 12 positions match TRBD2. Input material: peripheral blood. The sequence came from a woman aged 50 to 65 with acute or convalescent COVID-19. The CDR3, as DNA: TGTGCCAGCAGCTTGGGGACTAGCGGGACTCGGGCGACCCAGTACTTC. This sequence encodes CASSLGTSGTRATQYF.